This is a list of T cell receptor beta chains from one sample in a study of T cell responses to AZD1222 COVID-19 vaccine. The table came from immunoSEQ multiplex PCR; TCRdb's copy has only in-frame clones and leaves some out. Seen here are some 190,000 clones, more than 85% observed once, and the top ten hold 1.5% to 2%. Sample: peripheral blood, taken 28 days after the second AZD1222 dose. All receptors come from an adult who received the AZD1222 COVID-19 vaccine. Each CDR3 is given with its conserved first and last residue. D genes are given only for firm matches. Not every row has a clone size; where given, it reads once, few, many or a size class.

CDR3 protein: CASSSGQGLSYEQYF; CDR3 DNA: TGCGCCAGCAGTTCGGGACAGGGGCTGTCCTACGAGCAGTACTTC; D gene: TRBD1; V gene: TRBV5-1; J gene: TRBJ2-7; clone size: -
CDR3 protein: CASSQDRTSGRITYNEQFF; CDR3 DNA: TGCGCCAGCAGCCAAGATAGGACTAGCGGGAGGATCACCTACAATGAGCAGTTCTTC; D gene: TRBD2; V gene: TRBV4-1; J gene: TRBJ2-1; clone size: -
CDR3 protein: CASSFSLGMNTEAFF; CDR3 DNA: TGTGCCAGCAGTTTTTCCCTGGGGATGAACACTGAAGCTTTCTTT; D gene: -; V gene: TRBV3-1/TRBV3-2; J gene: TRBJ1-1; clone size: -
CDR3 protein: CASSLRGATNEKLFF; CDR3 DNA: TGTGCCAGCAGTCTCAGGGGAGCAACTAATGAAAAACTGTTTTTT; D gene: -; V gene: TRBV2; J gene: TRBJ1-4; clone size: -
CDR3 protein: CSVYGLQWEANIQYF; CDR3 DNA: TGCAGCGTTTACGGCCTACAGTGGGAGGCAAACATTCAGTACTTC; D gene: -; V gene: TRBV29-1; J gene: TRBJ2-4; clone size: once
CDR3 protein: CASRPGGRNQPQHF; CDR3 DNA: TGTGCCAGCAGACCTGGGGGCAGGAATCAGCCCCAGCATTTT; D gene: -; V gene: TRBV7-2; J gene: TRBJ1-5; clone size: -
CDR3 protein: CASSPMGQGLGEKLFF; CDR3 DNA: TGTGCCAGCAGCCCCATGGGACAGGGGCTTGGTGAAAAACTGTTTTTT; D gene: TRBD1; V gene: TRBV9; J gene: TRBJ1-4; clone size: -
CDR3 protein: CASSFGWGRDFQPQHF; CDR3 DNA: TGTGCCAGCAGCTTCGGTTGGGGCAGGGATTTTCAGCCCCAGCATTTT; D gene: -; V gene: TRBV5-6; J gene: TRBJ1-5; clone size: -
CDR3 protein: CASSYVRDTEAFF; CDR3 DNA: TGTGCCAGCAGCTACGTTAGGGACACTGAAGCTTTCTTT; D gene: -; V gene: TRBV7-9; J gene: TRBJ1-1; clone size: -
CDR3 protein: CASSYRDRATEAFF; CDR3 DNA: TGTGCCAGCAGTTACCGGGACAGGGCAACTGAAGCTTTCTTT; D gene: TRBD1; V gene: TRBV6-5; J gene: TRBJ1-1; clone size: -
CDR3 protein: CASREGVSSYNSPLHF; CDR3 DNA: TGTGCCAGCAGAGAGGGGGTGAGCTCCTATAATTCACCCCTCCACTTT; D gene: -; V gene: TRBV2; J gene: TRBJ1-6; clone size: -
CDR3 protein: CASAPGTSGEKLFF; CDR3 DNA: TGTGCTAGTGCCCCAGGGACCTCGGGAGAAAAACTGTTTTTT; D gene: -; V gene: TRBV12-5; J gene: TRBJ1-4; clone size: -
CDR3 protein: CASLQGGSPLHF; CDR3 DNA: TGTGCCAGTCTGCAGGGTGGGTCACCCCTCCACTTT; D gene: -; V gene: TRBV19; J gene: TRBJ1-6; clone size: -
CDR3 protein: CASSPYLGTSGTGGYTF; CDR3 DNA: TGTGCCAGCAGCCCATACCTCGGGACCTCGGGGACTGGTGGCTACACCTTC; D gene: -; V gene: TRBV7-9; J gene: TRBJ1-2; clone size: -
CDR3 protein: CASSLAPVVGTEAFF; CDR3 DNA: TGTGCCAGCAGTTTGGCTCCCGTGGTAGGCACTGAAGCTTTCTTT; D gene: -; V gene: TRBV27; J gene: TRBJ1-1; clone size: -
CDR3 protein: CASSPTGGLAGYTF; CDR3 DNA: TGTGCCAGTAGTCCCACAGGGGGCTTAGCCGGCTACACCTTC; D gene: TRBD1; V gene: TRBV19; J gene: TRBJ1-2; clone size: few
CDR3 protein: CASSLGRIMNTEAFF; CDR3 DNA: TGCGCCAGCAGCTTGGGCCGGATCATGAACACTGAAGCTTTCTTT; D gene: -; V gene: TRBV5-1; J gene: TRBJ1-1; clone size: -
CDR3 protein: CAWSPRTGVGYTF; CDR3 DNA: TGTGCCTGGAGTCCTCGAACAGGGGTTGGCTACACCTTC; D gene: TRBD1; V gene: TRBV30; J gene: TRBJ1-2; clone size: -
CDR3 protein: CASRDLRVNEQFF; CDR3 DNA: TGTGCCAGCAGGGACCTTCGGGTCAATGAGCAGTTCTTC; D gene: -; V gene: TRBV27; J gene: TRBJ2-1; clone size: -
CDR3 protein: CASRVGALTYEQYF; CDR3 DNA: TGTGCCAGCAGGGTAGGGGCGTTAACCTACGAGCAGTACTTC; D gene: -; V gene: TRBV11-3; J gene: TRBJ2-7; clone size: -
CDR3 protein: CASSLGAEPEQYF; CDR3 DNA: TGTGCCAGCAGCTTGGGGGCAGAACCCGAGCAGTACTTC; D gene: -; V gene: TRBV5-4; J gene: TRBJ2-7; clone size: -
CDR3 protein: CASSYSRTGGNTIYF; CDR3 DNA: TGTGCCAGCAGTTACTCGAGGACAGGGGGAAACACCATATATTTT; D gene: TRBD1; V gene: TRBV6-5; J gene: TRBJ1-3; clone size: -
CDR3 protein: CASSEFAGTGVNEKLFF; CDR3 DNA: TGTGCCAGCAGTGAGTTTGCCGGGACAGGGGTTAATGAAAAACTGTTTTTT; D gene: TRBD1; V gene: TRBV6-1; J gene: TRBJ1-4; clone size: -